This T cell receptor (beta chain) originates from a study of cytomegalovirus exposure and HLA in healthy donors (dated 2017 in TCRdb). Regarding the research as a whole: An earlier analysis of some 550 of the donors reported 250 to 300 Gb of sequence data and 100 million to 140 million unique TCR beta sequences from about 179 million T cells. Roughly 300 gigabases of sequencing data and approximately 92 million unique TCR sequences made up an early release that covered several hundred HLA-typed donors. Of the roughly 420 genotyped donors, 75% to 85% were placed in the genetic ancestry cluster associated with self-reported Caucasian donors. The study was designed to test whether signatures of past pathogen exposure could be identified by cataloging public T cell receptors. The study used immunosequencing to profile the T cell repertoires of 600 to 850 subjects and linked those repertoires to cytomegalovirus serostatus. A separate validation cohort of about 110 different subjects was used in addition to the 666-subject first cohort. To predict cytomegalovirus infection status, the study combined high-throughput TCR immunosequencing, statistical association of individual TCRs with disease status, and machine learning. A later analysis re-examined previously published TCR beta repertoires from 500 to 700 donors and added high-resolution HLA genotyping to investigate patterns of TCR occurrence. The later analysis used no new phenotypic data to find candidate immune exposures, relying instead on TCR beta sequences and their occurrence across donors. In an earlier analysis of roughly 540 of the donors, high-throughput TCR beta sequencing was used to judge whether each TCR beta V gene segment behaved as functional or pseudogenic. Donor age, sex, ethnicity and CMV serostatus were collected together with the repertoire data. Genome-wide SNP genotypes for about 65% of the roughly 670 donors were used in a later genetic analysis, which treated that subset as a discovery cohort. Every repertoire in the discovery cohort had been generated on one and the same sequencing platform. Class I and class II HLA loci were covered by the typing at four-digit resolution. Typing coverage differed by locus: A, B, C, DRB1 and DQB1 were typed in about 629-630 donors, DQA1 in roughly 500, DPA1 in some 610, and DPB1 in just under 490. About five DR-DQ haplotypes were treated as single units for association and clustering because of strong linkage in the cohort. Across under 500 genotyped donors of the cohort, an average of about 250,000 unique TCR beta nucleotide sequences per donor were sequenced, and 15% to 20% of those sequences were non-productive. Points the paper makes about the study in general: A few of the identified cytomegalovirus-associated TCR beta chains were confirmed in vitro to be specific for cytomegalovirus antigens. A total of around 150 TCR beta chains were listed by the study as associated with cytomegalovirus. The only immune exposure information available for the cohort was CMV serostatus. Correlated functional status among segregating V segments might be attributable to linkage disequilibrium, but an unknown experimental factor could not be ruled out. Most TCR sequences were seen in very few donors, while some public TCRs were found in many individuals. In a later genetic analysis, a missense DCLRE1C variant was associated with V-gene and J-gene trimming of TCR beta chains, and the association was replicated in an independent cohort. According to a later analysis, parvovirus B19, influenza, CMV and Epstein-Barr virus appeared linked to several top co-occurrence clusters. The 87-base-pair reads could not distinguish some IMGT-functional V segments, including TRBV6-2 and TRBV6-3, so those segments were excluded. Specific HLA alleles were associated with around 18,000 TCR beta sequences at a false discovery rate of 0.05 in a later analysis. A later genetic analysis reported fewer N-insertions in productive TCRs among donors in an Asian-associated ancestry cluster than the roughly 620-donor mean. Most CMV-associated TCR beta chains appeared to be HLA-restricted in a later analysis, and the HLA associations seemed to be driven largely by CMV exposure. It was suggested by the authors that the approach could potentially be generalized to other disease states and immunological phenotypes. Because HLA typing was unavailable for some donors at each locus, only the typed subset was used in association tests. An earlier analysis of roughly 570 of the donors showed that most TCR beta V segments appeared in productive rearrangements either about 87% or about 30% of the time, which broadly matched IMGT annotations. The earlier analysis of approximately 590 of the donors excluded over 15 rarely observed V segments, including chromosome 9 orphons, because counts were too low. A later analysis found that HLA-associated TCR beta chains were more clonally expanded and had lower generation probabilities than equally common non-associated chains. In a later analysis, the rate of TCR association differed among HLA loci, with DRB1 alleles having the most associated TCRs and HLA-C alleles having the fewest. The classifier was reported to diagnose cytomegalovirus status with high specificity and sensitivity in both the original and validation cohorts. Sequencing depth was assumed to be roughly uniform across donors in the presence/absence analyses, though that assumption may not hold. Assigning TCR associations to individual alleles was difficult when HLA alleles, especially DR and DQ, strongly co-occurred. A group of highly shared sequence variants was considered likely to be a technical artifact of the sequencing pipeline. In this cohort, only TCR beta chains were sequenced, and detectable features were limited by the absence of alpha or paired-chain data. A further reported finding was that TCR beta sequences accurately predicted the HLA-A and HLA-B alleles for most subjects in the first cohort.

The receptor library was made with the immunoSEQ multiplex PCR assay. For the multiplex PCR, a mixture combining 60 forward primers for TCR Vbeta segments and 13 reverse primers for TCR Jbeta segments was used. Amplification of the CDR3 region of rearranged TCR beta genes was performed with a multiplex PCR assay on genomic DNA. On the Illumina HiSeq System, the amplified TCR beta libraries were sequenced as 87-base-pair reads. For the original study's pipeline: A later analysis tallied around 87 million unique TCR beta chains across the 666 repertoires, and roughly 11 million of those chains were shared by two or more donors. Raw reads were error-corrected and collapsed into unique sequences by a nearest-neighbor algorithm in which closely related sequences were merged to remove PCR and sequencing errors. CDR3 sequences were aligned to IMGT reference sequences to assign V, D and J gene segments. For a sequence to be retained, a match of at least six nucleotides was required to both a V gene segment and a J gene segment. A rearrangement was called productive if the CDR3 had no stop codons and remained in frame with V and J, and every other rearrangement was called non-productive. CDR3 was defined by IMGT convention, running from the second conserved V-encoded cysteine to the conserved J-encoded phenylalanine. The earlier analysis of 587 of the donors excluded sequences that lacked an unambiguous match to a single V gene segment. In an earlier analysis of a few hundred of the donors, V segments were called functional above 56.7% productive rearrangements and were called segregating when the between-donor standard deviation exceeded 5%. A statistical classification framework was built for diagnosing cytomegalovirus status from the catalog of TCR beta chain sequences. A later analysis assigned V and J genes by comparing TCR nucleotide sequences with IMGT/GENE-DB human TR gene sequences. Using the TCRdist pipeline, a later analysis assigned CDR3 sequences along with most-parsimonious VDJ recombination scenarios. In a later analysis, every TCR beta chain was defined by the combination of its CDR3 amino acid sequence and its V-gene family, and reads without a unique V-gene family were dropped. To address suspected cross-contamination and a sequencing artifact, a later analysis removed roughly 580 highly shared, low-generation-probability nucleotide sequences. A later analysis calculated a clonal expansion index for each public chain from normalized within-repertoire ranks of inferred template counts. A later analysis computed generation probabilities with a VDJ recombination model fitted to out-of-frame rearrangements, and checked the results against IGoR. In a later analysis, hypergeometric tests were used to score TCR-TCR, TCR-HLA and TCR-CMV co-occurrence, with a repertoire-size bias correction applied to TCR pairs. In a later analysis, false discovery rates were estimated by permuting HLA or CMV assignments 20 times. In a later analysis, co-occurring TCRs were grouped using DBSCAN, and TCRdist sequence similarity was added for clustering within HLA-allele-positive subsets. Repertoires with fewer than 30,000 or more than 120,000 public chains, plus five repertoires with anomalous nucleotide sharing, were excluded from co-occurrence clustering. Here the immuneACCESS table is served through TCRdb, limited to in-frame sequences with V and J called. Missing clones are a known gap in these copies; in checked studies unresolved V genes cover under half, and the rest lacks a known reason. The D gene and trimming were derived from the DNA, and the V and J assignments and clone size from that table. The sample table holds 120,000 or so clones, of which more than 60% were seen once. Approximately 4.1% of the sample belongs to the ten largest clones.

Comment on this clone: The antigen this receptor binds is unknown. Base-call qualities are not available, and no considerably larger clone is one nucleotide away.

The cohort was made up of approximately 700 healthy bone marrow donors. Cohort members were all nominally healthy when sampled, although unrecorded immune exposures were likely present. The donor tested CMV seronegative and was one of the 352 seronegative cohort members. Each donor provided a peripheral blood sample, and peripheral blood mononuclear cells were used for TCR beta sequencing. The Qiagen DNeasy Blood Extraction Kit was used to extract genomic DNA from the blood cell samples. The germline V gene sets CDR1 to SNHLY and CDR2 to FYNNEI. V and J are trimmed by 6 bases and 2 bases, and the gene matches miss 0 bases of the junction. The CDR3 runs 12 residues from the cysteine to the phenylalanine. The only DNA kept is the CDR3, 36 bases in frame from the first base.

The sequencing input was PBMCs. The receptor chain draws on TRBV2 and TRBJ2-7; 8 central bases correspond to TRBD1. This clonotype originated in a woman aged 40-49 years in good health and CMV-seronegative. CDR3 sequence: CASRQGAYEQYF. The sequenced DNA is TGTGCCAGCAGACAGGGGGCCTACGAGCAGTACTTC.